The clone carrying this T cell receptor beta chain has at least ten counts. The data stem from a study of regulatory T cells in long-lasting Graves disease. Through Arm-PCR of CDR3 regions and iRepertoire HTBI primers, TCR beta libraries were built. From the multiplex PCR reads, TCRdb called clonotypes with MiXCR, one entry per CDR3 protein. The sample has over 450,000 distinct CDR3 sequences, roughly a fifth seen once. There are 16 residues in the CDR3. The V end lost 1 base, the J end lost 1 base, and 13 bases lay between the germline ends. Germline-derived CDR1 and CDR2 are SGHVS and FQNEAQ. Time point given: persistent/refractory GD, antithyroid drugs over 5 years with positive TRAb. TCR sequences were obtained from RNA taken from PBMCs. Graves' disease diagnosis was established per American Thyroid Association guidelines.

This clonotype was sampled from a female donor with Graves disease. This sample comprised peripheral blood mononuclear cells (PBMCs), obtained when the disease was refractory, from a patient treated with antithyroid drugs. The chain combines TRBV7-8 with TRBJ2-5; D is uncertain. This CDR3 reads CASSLVGIESQETQYF. The CDR3 DNA reads TGTGCCAGCAGCTTAGTTGGAATAGAATCCCAAGAGACCCAGTACTTC.